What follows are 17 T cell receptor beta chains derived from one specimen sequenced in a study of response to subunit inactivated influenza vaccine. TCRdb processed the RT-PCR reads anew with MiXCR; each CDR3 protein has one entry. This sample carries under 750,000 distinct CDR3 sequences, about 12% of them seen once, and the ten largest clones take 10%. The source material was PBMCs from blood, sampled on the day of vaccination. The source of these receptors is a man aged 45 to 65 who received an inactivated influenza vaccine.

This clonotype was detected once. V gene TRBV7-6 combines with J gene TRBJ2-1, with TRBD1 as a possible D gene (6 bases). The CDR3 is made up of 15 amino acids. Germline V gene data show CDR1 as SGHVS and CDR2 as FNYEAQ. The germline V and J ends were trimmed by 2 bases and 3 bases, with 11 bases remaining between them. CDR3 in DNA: TGTGCCAGCAGCTTAAGTCTAGGGGGCTACAATGAGCAGTTCTTC. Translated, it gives CASSLSLGGYNEQFF.

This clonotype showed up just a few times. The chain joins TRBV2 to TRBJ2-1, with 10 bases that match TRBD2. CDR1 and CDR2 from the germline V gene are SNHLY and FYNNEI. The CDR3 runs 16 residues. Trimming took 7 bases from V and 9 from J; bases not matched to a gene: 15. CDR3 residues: CASTLATSGVVIEQFF. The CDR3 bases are TGTGCCAGCACCTTAGCAACTAGCGGGGTAGTTATTGAGCAGTTCTTC.

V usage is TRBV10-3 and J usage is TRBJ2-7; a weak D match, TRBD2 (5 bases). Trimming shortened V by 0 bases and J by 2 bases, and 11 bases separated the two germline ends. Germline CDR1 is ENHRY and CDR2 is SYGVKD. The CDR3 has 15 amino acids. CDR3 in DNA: TGTGCCATCAGTGAGTCGGGCGGGCGGACCTACGAGCAGTACTTC. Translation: CAISESGGRTYEQYF.

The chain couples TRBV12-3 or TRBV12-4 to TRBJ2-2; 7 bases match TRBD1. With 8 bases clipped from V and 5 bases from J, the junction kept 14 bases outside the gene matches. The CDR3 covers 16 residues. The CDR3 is CASQTGSARGTGELFF. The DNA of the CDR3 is TGTGCCAGCCAGACAGGGTCGGCCAGAGGGACCGGGGAGCTGTTTTTT.

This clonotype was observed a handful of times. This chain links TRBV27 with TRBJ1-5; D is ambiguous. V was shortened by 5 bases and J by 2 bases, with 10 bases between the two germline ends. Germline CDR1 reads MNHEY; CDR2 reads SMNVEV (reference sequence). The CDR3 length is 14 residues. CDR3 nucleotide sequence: TGTGCCAGCAGTCCGCGGCCAGGCAATCAGCCCCAGCATTTT. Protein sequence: CASSPRPGNQPQHF.

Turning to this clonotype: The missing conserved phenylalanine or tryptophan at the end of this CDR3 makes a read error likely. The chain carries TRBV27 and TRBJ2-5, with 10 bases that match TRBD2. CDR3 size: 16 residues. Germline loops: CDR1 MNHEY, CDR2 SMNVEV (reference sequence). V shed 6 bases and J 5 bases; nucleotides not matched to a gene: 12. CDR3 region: CASSPGLAWITETQYL. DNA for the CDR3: TGTGCCAGCAGCCCGGGACTAGCGTGGATTACGGAGACCCAGTACCTC.

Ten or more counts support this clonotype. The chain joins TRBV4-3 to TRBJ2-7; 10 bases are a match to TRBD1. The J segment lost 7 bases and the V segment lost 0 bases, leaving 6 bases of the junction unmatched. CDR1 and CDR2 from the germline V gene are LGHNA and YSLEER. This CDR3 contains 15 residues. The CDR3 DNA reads TGCGCCAGCAGCCAAGACTGGACAGGGGGTAATGAGCAGTACTTC. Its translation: CASSQDWTGGNEQYF.

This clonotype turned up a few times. CDR3 region: CSATSGVPYNEQFF. The DNA for the CDR3 is TGCAGTGCTACTAGCGGGGTCCCCTACAATGAGCAGTTCTTC. V gene TRBV20-1 combines with J gene TRBJ2-1; TRBD2 aligns across 9 bases. The CDR3 runs to 14 residues. Trimming removed 4 bases from V and 2 bases from J; junction bases left unmatched: 3. Germline-derived CDR1 and CDR2 are DFQATT and SNEGSKA (reference sequence).

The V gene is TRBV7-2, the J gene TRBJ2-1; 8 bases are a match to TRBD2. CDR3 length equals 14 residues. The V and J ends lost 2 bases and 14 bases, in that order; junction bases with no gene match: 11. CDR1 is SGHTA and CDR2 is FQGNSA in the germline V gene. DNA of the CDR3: TGTGCCAGCAGCTTAACCCCCCTCGCGGGAGGAGAGTTCTTC. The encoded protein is CASSLTPLAGGEFF.

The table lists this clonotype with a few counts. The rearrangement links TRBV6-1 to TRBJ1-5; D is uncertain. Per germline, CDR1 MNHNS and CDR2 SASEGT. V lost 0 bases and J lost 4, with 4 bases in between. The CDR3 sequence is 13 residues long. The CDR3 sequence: CASSEAGNQPQHF. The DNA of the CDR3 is TGTGCCAGCAGTGAAGCGGGGAATCAGCCCCAGCATTTT.

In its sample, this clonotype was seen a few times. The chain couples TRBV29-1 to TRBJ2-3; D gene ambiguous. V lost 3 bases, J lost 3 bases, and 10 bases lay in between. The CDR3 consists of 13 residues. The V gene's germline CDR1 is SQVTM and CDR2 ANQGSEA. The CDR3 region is CSVDVAATDTQYF. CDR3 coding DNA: TGCAGCGTTGACGTGGCAGCAACAGATACGCAGTATTTT.

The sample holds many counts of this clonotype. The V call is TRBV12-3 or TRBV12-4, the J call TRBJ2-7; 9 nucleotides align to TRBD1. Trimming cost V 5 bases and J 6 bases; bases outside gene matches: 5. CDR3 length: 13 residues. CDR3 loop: CASSAGTGFEQYF. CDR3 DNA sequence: TGTGCCAGCAGTGCCGGGACAGGGTTCGAGCAGTACTTC.

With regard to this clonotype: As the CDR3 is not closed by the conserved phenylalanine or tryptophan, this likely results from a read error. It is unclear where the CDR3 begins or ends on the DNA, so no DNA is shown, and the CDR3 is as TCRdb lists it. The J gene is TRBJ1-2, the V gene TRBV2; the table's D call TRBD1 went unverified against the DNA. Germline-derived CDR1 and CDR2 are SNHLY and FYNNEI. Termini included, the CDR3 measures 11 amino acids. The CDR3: CASSLEDTKRI.

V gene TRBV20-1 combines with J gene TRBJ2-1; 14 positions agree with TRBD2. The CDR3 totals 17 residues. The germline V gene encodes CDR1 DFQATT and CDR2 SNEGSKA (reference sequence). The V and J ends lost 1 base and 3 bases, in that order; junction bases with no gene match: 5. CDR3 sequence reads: CSARGYGTSGGYNEQFF. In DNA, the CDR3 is TGCAGTGCTAGAGGATATGGGACTAGCGGGGGCTACAATGAGCAGTTCTTC.

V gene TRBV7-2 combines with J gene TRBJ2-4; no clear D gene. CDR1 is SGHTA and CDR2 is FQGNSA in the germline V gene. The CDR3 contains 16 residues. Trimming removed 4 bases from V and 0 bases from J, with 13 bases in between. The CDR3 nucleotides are TGTGCCAGCAGCTCCACACGGCGACTAGCCAAAAACATTCAGTACTTC. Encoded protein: CASSSTRRLAKNIQYF.

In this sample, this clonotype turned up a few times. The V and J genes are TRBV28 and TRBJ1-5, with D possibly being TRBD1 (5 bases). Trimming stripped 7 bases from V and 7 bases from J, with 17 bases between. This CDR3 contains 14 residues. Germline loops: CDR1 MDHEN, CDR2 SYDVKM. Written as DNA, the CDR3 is TGTGCCAGCACCCGAGAGAGGGGTTGGCAGCCCCAGCATTTT. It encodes CASTRERGWQPQHF.

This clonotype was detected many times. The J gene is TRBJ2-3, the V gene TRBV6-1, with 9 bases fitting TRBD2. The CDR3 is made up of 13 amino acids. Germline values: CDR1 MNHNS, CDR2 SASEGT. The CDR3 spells CVSASGGTDTQYF. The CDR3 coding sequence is TGTGTCTCGGCTAGCGGGGGCACAGATACGCAGTATTTT.